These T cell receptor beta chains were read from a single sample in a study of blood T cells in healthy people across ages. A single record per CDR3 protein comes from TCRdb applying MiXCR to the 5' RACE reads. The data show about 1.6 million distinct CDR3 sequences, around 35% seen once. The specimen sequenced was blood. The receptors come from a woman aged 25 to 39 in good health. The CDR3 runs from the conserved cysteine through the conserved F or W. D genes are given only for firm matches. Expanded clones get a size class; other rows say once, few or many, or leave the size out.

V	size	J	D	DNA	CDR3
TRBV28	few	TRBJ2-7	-	TGTGCCAGCAGTCTGGACATATCCCCCTACGAGCAGTACTTC	CASSLDISPYEQYF
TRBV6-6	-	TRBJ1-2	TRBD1	TGTGCCAGCAGGACAGGGGTAGGGTGTGGCTACACCTTC	CASRTGVGCGYTF
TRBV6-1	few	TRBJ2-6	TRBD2	TGTGCCAGCACGGGGGGGATACAATACTCTGGGGCCAACGTCCTGACTTTC	CASTGGIQYSGANVLTF
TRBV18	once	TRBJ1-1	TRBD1	TGTGCCAGCTCAACAGGGACAGTTATGGACACTGAAGCTTTCTTT	CASSTGTVMDTEAFF
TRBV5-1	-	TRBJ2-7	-	TGCGCCAGCAGCTGGGGGGAGAGGTCCTACGAGCAGTACTTC	CASSWGERSYEQYF
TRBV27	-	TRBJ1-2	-	TGTGCCAGCAGTCCAGGCTATGGCTGCACCTTC	CASSPGYGCTF
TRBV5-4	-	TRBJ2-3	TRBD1	TGTGCCAGCAGCGGGACAGGGGGCCAGGCAGATACGCAGTATTTT	CASSGTGGQADTQYF
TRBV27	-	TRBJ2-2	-	TGTGCCAGCAGTTTAACCGATCCGCGGATGGGCACCGGGGAGCTGTTTTTT	CASSLTDPRMGTGELFF
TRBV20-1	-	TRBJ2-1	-	TGCAGTGCTAGGTTTCGGGGCAGGGTTTGGGGTGAGCAGTTCTTC	CSARFRGRVWGEQFF
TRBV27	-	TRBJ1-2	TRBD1	TGTGCCAACAGTTTAGAGGGACAGGGATTAAGTGGCTACACCTTC	CANSLEGQGLSGYTF
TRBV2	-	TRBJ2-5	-	TGTGCCAGCTCGAGAAGCGGTATGGAGACCCAGTACTTC	CASSRSGMETQYF
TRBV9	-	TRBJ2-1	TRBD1	TGTGTCAGCAGCGACCCGGGACAGGGGAGCGATGAGCAGTTCTTC	CVSSDPGQGSDEQFF
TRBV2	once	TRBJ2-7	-	TGTGCCAGCAGTGTATATAAGTCCTACGAGCAGTACTTC	CASSVYKSYEQYF
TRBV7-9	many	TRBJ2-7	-	TGTGCCAGCAGTTCGGACAAGGATGAGCAGTACTTC	CASSSDKDEQYF
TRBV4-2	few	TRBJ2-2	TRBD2	TGTGCCAGCAGCCAAGAAGCCCTAGCGGGAGGGCCCGGGGAGCTGTTTTTT	CASSQEALAGGPGELFF
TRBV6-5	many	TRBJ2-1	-	TGTGCCAGCAGTTACGGGCAGGCCTACAATGAGCAGTTCTTC	CASSYGQAYNEQFF
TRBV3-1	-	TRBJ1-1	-	TGTGCCAGCAGCCTCCACAGGAGCACTGAAGCTTTCTTT	CASSLHRSTEAFF